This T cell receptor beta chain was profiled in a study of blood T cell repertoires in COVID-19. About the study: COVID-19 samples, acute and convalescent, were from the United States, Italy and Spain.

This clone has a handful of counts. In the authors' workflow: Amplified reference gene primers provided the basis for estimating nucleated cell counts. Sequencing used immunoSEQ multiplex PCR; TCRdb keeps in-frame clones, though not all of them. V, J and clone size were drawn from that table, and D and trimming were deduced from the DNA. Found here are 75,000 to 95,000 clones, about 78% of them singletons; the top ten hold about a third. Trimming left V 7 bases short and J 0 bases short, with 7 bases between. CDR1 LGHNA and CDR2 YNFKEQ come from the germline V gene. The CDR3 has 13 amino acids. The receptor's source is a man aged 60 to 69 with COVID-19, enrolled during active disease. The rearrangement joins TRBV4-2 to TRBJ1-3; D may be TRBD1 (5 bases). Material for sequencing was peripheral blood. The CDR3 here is CASTTGSGNTIYF. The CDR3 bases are TGTGCCAGCACCACAGGCTCTGGAAACACCATATATTTT.